This entry features one T cell receptor (beta chain) sequence. The sample is drawn from a study of blood T cell repertoires in COVID-19. The repertoire was sequenced with immunoSEQ multiplex PCR; TCRdb's copy has only in-frame clones and lacks some. The table lists 200,000 to 300,000 clones, roughly four fifths of them singletons, with around 7.5% in the top ten. The CDR3 runs to 14 residues. In germline, CDR1 is SGHTA, CDR2 FQGTGA. Between the trimmed V and J ends, which lost 5 bases and 3 bases, there was a span of 8 bases. The chain uses TRBV7-3 and TRBJ1-6; D unclear. Material: peripheral blood. This sequence was found in a woman older than 75 with COVID-19, enrolled during active disease. CDR3 in DNA: TGTGCCAGCAGCGCCGGGTACTATAATTCACCCCTCCACTTT. Protein sequence: CASSAGYYNSPLHF.